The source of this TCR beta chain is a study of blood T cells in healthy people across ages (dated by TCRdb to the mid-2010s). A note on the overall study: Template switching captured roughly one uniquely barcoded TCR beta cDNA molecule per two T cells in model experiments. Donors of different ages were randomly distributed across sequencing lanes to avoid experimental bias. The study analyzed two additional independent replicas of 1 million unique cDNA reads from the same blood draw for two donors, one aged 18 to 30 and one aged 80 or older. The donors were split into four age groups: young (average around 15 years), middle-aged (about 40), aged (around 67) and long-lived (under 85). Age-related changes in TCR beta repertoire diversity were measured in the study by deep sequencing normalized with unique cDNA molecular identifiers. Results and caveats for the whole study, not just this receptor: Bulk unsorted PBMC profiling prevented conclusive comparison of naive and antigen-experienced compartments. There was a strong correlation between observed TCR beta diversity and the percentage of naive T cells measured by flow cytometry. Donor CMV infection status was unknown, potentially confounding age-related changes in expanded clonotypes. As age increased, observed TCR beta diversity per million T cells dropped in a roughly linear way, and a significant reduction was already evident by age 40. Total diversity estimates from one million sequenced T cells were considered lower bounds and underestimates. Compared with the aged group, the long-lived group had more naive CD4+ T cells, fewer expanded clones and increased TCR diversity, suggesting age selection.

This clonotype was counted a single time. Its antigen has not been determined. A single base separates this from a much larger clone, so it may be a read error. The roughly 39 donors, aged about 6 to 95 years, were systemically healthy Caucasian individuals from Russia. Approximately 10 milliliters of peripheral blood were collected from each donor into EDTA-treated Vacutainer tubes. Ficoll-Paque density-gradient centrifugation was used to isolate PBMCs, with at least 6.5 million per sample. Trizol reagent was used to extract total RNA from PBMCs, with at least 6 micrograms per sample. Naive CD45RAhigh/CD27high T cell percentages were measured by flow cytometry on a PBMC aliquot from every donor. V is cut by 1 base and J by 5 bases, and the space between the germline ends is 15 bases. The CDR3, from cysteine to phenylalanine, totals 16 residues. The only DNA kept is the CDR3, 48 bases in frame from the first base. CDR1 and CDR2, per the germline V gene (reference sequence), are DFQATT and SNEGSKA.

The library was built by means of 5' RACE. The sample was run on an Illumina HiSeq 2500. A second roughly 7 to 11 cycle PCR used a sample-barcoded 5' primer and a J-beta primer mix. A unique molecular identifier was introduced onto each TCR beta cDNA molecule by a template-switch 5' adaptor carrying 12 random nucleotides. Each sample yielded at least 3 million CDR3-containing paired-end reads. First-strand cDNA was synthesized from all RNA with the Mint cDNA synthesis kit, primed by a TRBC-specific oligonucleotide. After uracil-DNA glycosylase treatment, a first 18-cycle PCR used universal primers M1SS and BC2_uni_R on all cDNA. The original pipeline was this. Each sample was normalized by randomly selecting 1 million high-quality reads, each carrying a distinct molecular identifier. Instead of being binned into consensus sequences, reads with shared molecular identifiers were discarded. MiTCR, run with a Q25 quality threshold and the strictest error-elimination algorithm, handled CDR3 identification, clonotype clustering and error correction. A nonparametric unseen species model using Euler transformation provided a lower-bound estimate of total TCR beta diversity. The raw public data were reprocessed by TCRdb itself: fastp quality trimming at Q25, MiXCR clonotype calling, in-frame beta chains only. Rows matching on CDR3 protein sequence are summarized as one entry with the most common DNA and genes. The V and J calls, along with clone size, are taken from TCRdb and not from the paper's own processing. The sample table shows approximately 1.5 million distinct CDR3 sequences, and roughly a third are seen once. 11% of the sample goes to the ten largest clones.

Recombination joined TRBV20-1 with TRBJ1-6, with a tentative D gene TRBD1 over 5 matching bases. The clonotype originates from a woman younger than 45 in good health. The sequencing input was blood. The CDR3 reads CSARGGRAVDNSPLHF. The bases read TGCAGTGCTAGAGGGGGGAGGGCGGTCGATAATTCACCCCTCCACTTT.